The T cell receptor (beta chain) described here comes from a study of regulatory T cells in long-lasting Graves disease. Per germline, CDR1 MNHEY and CDR2 SMNVEV (reference sequence). This CDR3 spans 15 amino acids. Trimming took 6 bases from V and 3 from J; bases not matched to a gene: 10. Time point reported: newly diagnosed GD, antithyroid drugs for less than 3 months. PBMC-derived RNA was used for the TCR library. Sequencing libraries for TCR beta were prepared with iRepertoire HTBI primers and Arm-PCR of CDR3 regions. MiXCR was run by TCRdb on the multiplex PCR reads, yielding one entry per CDR3 protein. Here the sample spans more than 300,000 distinct CDR3 sequences, approximately 10% being singletons. The data also belong to a second study, concerning T cells in Graves' hyperthyroidism and ophthalmopathy.

V usage is TRBV27 and J usage is TRBJ2-7; the match to TRBD1 covers 8 bases. The specimen comprised peripheral blood mononuclear cells (PBMCs), sampled at new diagnosis, from a patient treated with antithyroid drugs. The clonotype was recovered from a woman aged 18-29 years with Graves disease. DNA for the CDR3: TGTGCCAGCAGGATCGCCGGGACAGGACTCTACGAGCAGTACTTC. Translation: CASRIAGTGLYEQYF.